A selection of T cell receptor beta chains follows, all from one sample in a study of T-cell reconstitution after alpha-beta-depleted transplantation in children. TCRdb reprocessed the PCR reads with MiXCR, giving one entry per CDR3 protein. The sample lists hundreds of thousands of distinct CDR3 sequences, less than 35% seen once, with 2% to 2.5% in the top ten. The starting material was PBMCs from the stem cell graft donor, obtained from the stem cell graft. The receptors were gathered from a human donor who donated a stem cell graft to a child with aplastic anemia. Each CDR3 is given with its conserved first and last residue. A D gene is named only where the DNA matches it firmly. Not every row has a clone size; where given, it reads once, few, many or a size class.

-,TRBJ2-3,-,TRBV18,TGTGCCAGCTCACCAATGGGGGGAGAGCAGTATTTT,CASSPMGGEQYF
few,TRBJ2-1,-,TRBV9,TGTGCCAGCAGCCTCCAGCGGGTCCCCTACAATGAGCAGTTCTTC,CASSLQRVPYNEQFF
-,TRBJ1-4,-,TRBV6-2/TRBV6-3,TGTGCCAGCAGTTACTCCCTATACCATGGTTCCACCCGACAGCCAACTAATGAAAAACTGTTTTTT,CASSYSLYHGSTRQPTNEKLFF
-,TRBJ1-3,-,TRBV20-1,TGCAGTGCTAGGGGGCCTCTCTACTCTGGAAACACCATATATTTT,CSARGPLYSGNTIYF
-,TRBJ2-1,TRBD2,TRBV7-2,TGTGCCAGCAGCTTAGGCGGGAGATTCGACAATGAGCAGTTCTTC,CASSLGGRFDNEQFF
few,TRBJ1-3,-,TRBV30,TGTGCCTGGAGTGGACAGACCTCTGGAAACACCATATATTTT,CAWSGQTSGNTIYF
-,TRBJ2-6,TRBD1,TRBV9,TGTGCCAGCAGCGTCACGGGACAGGGAGCTGGGGCCAACGTCCTGACTTTC,CASSVTGQGAGANVLTF
few,TRBJ2-3,TRBD2,TRBV29-1,TGCAGCGTGCAAGGACTAGCGTCGGCAGATACGCAGTATTTT,CSVQGLASADTQYF
-,TRBJ2-7,TRBD1,TRBV4-2,TGTGCCAGCAGCCAGGACAGGGACAGGGCCTCCTACGAGCAGTACTTC,CASSQDRDRASYEQYF
-,TRBJ2-1,TRBD1,TRBV13,TGTGCCAGCAGCCCGCGGGACAGGGGCGACAATGAGCAGTTCTTC,CASSPRDRGDNEQFF
few,TRBJ1-2,TRBD1,TRBV25-1,TGTGCCAGCAGTGCCCTGGGACAGGCCTATGGCTACACCTTC,CASSALGQAYGYTF
-,TRBJ2-5,TRBD2,TRBV5-5,TGTGCCAGCAGCCCCCCCCTAGCGGAAGAGACCCAGTACTTC,CASSPPLAEETQYF
few,TRBJ2-7,TRBD1,TRBV6-5,TGTGCCAGCAGTTACCGTGACAGGGGGCCCTACGAGCAGTACTTC,CASSYRDRGPYEQYF
few,TRBJ2-1,-,TRBV4-3,TGCGCCAGCAGCCAAGCACTCCCTCATTGGCAGTTCTTC,CASSQALPHWQFF
few,TRBJ1-1,-,TRBV5-1,TGCGCCAGCAGCTTGGCCGCCGGGTACACTGAAGCTTTCTTT,CASSLAAGYTEAFF
-,TRBJ2-2,-,TRBV7-2,TGTGCCAGCCGCCACGGACAGCCGAACACCGGGGAGCTGTTTTTT,CASRHGQPNTGELFF
-,TRBJ2-2,-,TRBV5-4,TGTGCCAGCAGCTTGGAGGTGGACCGGAACACCGGGGAGCTGTTTTTT,CASSLEVDRNTGELFF
few,TRBJ1-2,-,TRBV11-2,TGTGCCAGCAGCTTAGATTTGTTCAGAGGGTCCTCCCCAGGCTACACCTTC,CASSLDLFRGSSPGYTF
few,TRBJ2-1,-,TRBV20-1,TGCAGTGCTAGAGGCTTCGCGGGATCGAGGAATGAGCAGTTCTTC,CSARGFAGSRNEQFF
-,TRBJ2-6,-,TRBV12-3/TRBV12-4,TGTGCCAGCCTCTCGTGGGCTCCTCCTGGGGCCAACGGCCTGACTTTC,CASLSWAPPGANGLTF
-,TRBJ1-4,-,TRBV13,TGTGCCAGCAGCCATTTCCGGACCGTCACGGCTAATGAAAAACTGTTTTTT,CASSHFRTVTANEKLFF
-,TRBJ2-1,TRBD2,TRBV19,TGTGCCAGTAGTAGCCTTGCCGGGAGGGCAAATGAGCAGTTCTTC,CASSSLAGRANEQFF
-,TRBJ2-2,TRBD2,TRBV5-1,TGCGCCAGCCGGGTCGGAGGCGGGAGTGGCACCGGGGAGCTGTTTTTT,CASRVGGGSGTGELFF
few,TRBJ1-1,-,TRBV30,TGTGCCTGGAGCCCGCAGGGAACTGAAGCTTTCTTT,CAWSPQGTEAFF
few,TRBJ2-1,-,TRBV12-3/TRBV12-4,TGTGCCAGCAGTTTTTCAGCGGTCAATGAGCAGTTCTTC,CASSFSAVNEQFF